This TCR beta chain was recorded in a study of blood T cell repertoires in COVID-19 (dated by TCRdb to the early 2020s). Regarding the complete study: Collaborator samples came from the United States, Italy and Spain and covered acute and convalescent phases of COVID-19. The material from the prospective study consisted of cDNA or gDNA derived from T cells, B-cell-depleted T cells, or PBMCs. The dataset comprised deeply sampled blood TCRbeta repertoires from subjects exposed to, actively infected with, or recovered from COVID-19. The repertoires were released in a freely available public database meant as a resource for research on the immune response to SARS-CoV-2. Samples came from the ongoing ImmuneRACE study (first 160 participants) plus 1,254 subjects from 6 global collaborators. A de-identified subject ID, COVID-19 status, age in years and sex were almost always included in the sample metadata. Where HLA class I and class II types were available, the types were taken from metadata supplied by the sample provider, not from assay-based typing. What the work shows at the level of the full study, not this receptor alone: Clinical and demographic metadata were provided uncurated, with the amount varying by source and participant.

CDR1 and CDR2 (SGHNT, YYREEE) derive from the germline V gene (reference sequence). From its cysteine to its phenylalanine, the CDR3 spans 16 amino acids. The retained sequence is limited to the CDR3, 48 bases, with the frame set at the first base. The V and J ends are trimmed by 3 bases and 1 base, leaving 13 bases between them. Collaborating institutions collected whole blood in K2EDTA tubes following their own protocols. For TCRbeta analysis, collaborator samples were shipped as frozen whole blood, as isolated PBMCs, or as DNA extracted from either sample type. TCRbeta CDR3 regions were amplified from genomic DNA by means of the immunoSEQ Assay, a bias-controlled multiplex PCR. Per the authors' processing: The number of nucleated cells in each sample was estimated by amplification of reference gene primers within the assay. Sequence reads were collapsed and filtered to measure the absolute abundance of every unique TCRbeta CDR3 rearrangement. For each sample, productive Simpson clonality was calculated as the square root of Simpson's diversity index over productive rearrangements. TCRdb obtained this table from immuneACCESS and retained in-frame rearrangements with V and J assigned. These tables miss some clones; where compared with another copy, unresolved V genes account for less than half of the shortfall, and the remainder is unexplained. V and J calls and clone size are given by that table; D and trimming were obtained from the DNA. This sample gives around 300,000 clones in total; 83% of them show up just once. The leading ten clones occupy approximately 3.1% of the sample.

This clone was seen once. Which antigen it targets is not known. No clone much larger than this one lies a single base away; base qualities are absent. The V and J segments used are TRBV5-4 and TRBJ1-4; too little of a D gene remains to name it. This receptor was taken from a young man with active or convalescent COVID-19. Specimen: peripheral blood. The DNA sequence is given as TGTGCCAGCAGCTCGGATCCGGGAATAACTAATGAAAAACTGTTTTTT. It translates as CASSSDPGITNEKLFF.